A selection of T cell receptor beta chains follows, all from one sample in a study of T cell responses to AZD1222 COVID-19 vaccine. Clones were sequenced by immunoSEQ multiplex PCR, and TCRdb holds only the in-frame ones, with some missing. The top ten hold over 20% of the sample, which has over 60,000 clones, 60% to 85% seen once. Source: peripheral blood, taken on day 0 of MenACWY control vaccination. The receptors were gathered from an adult in good health. The CDR3 runs from the conserved cysteine through the conserved F or W. A D gene is named only where the DNA matches it firmly. Expanded clones get a size class; other rows say once, few or many, or leave the size out.

TRBD2 | TRBJ2-7 | TRBV28 | NA | CASSAVLAGGYEQYF | TGTGCCAGCAGTGCCGTTTTAGCGGGAGGCTACGAGCAGTACTTC
NA | TRBJ2-2 | TRBV2 | NA | CASSERGLDTGELFF | TGTGCCAGCAGTGAGCGGGGGCTCGACACCGGGGAGCTGTTTTTT
NA | TRBJ1-2 | TRBV5-6 | NA | CASSVGGGNYGYTF | TGTGCCAGCAGCGTGGGAGGAGGGAACTATGGCTACACCTTC
NA | TRBJ1-4 | TRBV2 | many | CASSSLGINEKLFF | TGTGCCAGCTCGTCTTTGGGAATCAATGAAAAACTGTTTTTT
TRBD1 | TRBJ1-1 | TRBV6-5 | NA | CASGRTGMGTEAFF | TGTGCCAGCGGACGGACAGGGATGGGCACTGAAGCTTTCTTT
NA | TRBJ1-1 | TRBV6-5 | NA | CATEEGVSTEAFF | TGTGCCACGGAGGAGGGGGTGAGCACTGAAGCTTTCTTT
TRBD2 | TRBJ2-2 | TRBV5-1 | NA | CASSPTSGGNTGELFF | TGCGCCAGCAGCCCTACTAGCGGGGGAAACACCGGGGAGCTGTTTTTT
NA | TRBJ1-3 | TRBV7-9 | NA | CASSSPTGAQGNTIYF | TGTGCCAGCAGCTCCCCGACGGGGGCGCAGGGAAACACCATATATTTT
TRBD1 | TRBJ2-1 | TRBV5-1 | NA | CASSYGQVYNEQFF | TGCGCCAGCAGCTATGGACAGGTTTACAATGAGCAGTTCTTC
TRBD2 | TRBJ2-1 | TRBV10-3 | NA | CATHAGEPSGGANEQFF | TGTGCCACACACGCCGGGGAGCCCAGCGGGGGGGCAAATGAGCAGTTCTTC
TRBD1 | TRBJ1-1 | TRBV2 | NA | CASSQYPTGMTEAFF | TGTGCCAGCAGCCAATACCCGACAGGGATGACTGAAGCTTTCTTT
TRBD1 | TRBJ2-7 | TRBV9 | NA | CASSADMTGGHEQYF | TGTGCCAGCAGCGCCGATATGACAGGGGGCCACGAGCAGTACTTC
NA | TRBJ2-7 | TRBV6-2/TRBV6-3 | NA | CASSDTGYEQYF | TGTGCCAGCAGTGATACAGGTTACGAGCAGTACTTC
NA | TRBJ1-1 | TRBV24-1 | few | CATSDLGGEAFF | TGTGCCACCAGTGACCTGGGCGGTGAAGCTTTCTTT
NA | TRBJ2-1 | TRBV6-2/TRBV6-3 | NA | CASSYSIDGNEQFF | TGTGCCAGCAGTTACTCGATTGACGGCAATGAGCAGTTCTTC
TRBD2 | TRBJ2-3 | TRBV7-2 | few | CASRERGGEDTQYF | TGTGCCAGCAGGGAACGGGGGGGCGAGGATACGCAGTATTTT
NA | TRBJ1-2 | TRBV7-2 | few | CASSPSLGRTESGYTF | TGTGCCAGCAGCCCATCCCTTGGCCGAACAGAGAGTGGCTACACCTTC